The source of this T cell receptor beta chain is a study of breast tumors, draining lymph nodes, adjacent tissues. Study-level points and caveats: The data were judged consistent with most tumor T cells coming from lymph node and expanding in tumor. That most tumor T cells come from lymph nodes remained unproven.

Germline V gene sequence: CDR1 SGHTA, CDR2 FQGNSA. The V and J ends lost 1 base and 5 bases, in that order; junction bases with no gene match: 0. The CDR3 runs 13 residues. A remark on this clonotype: Its matching antigen is unknown.

Samples came from axillary lymph nodes draining the breast cancer. TCRdb recomputed calls from the multiplex PCR reads with MiXCR, one row per CDR3 protein. Of about 110,000 distinct CDR3 sequences listed, less than 40% are singletons. Sequenced material: axillary lymph node tissue. This sequence was found in a female donor with breast cancer. Some clones in this sample may be carry-over from other donors' samples. The rearrangement links TRBV7-2 to TRBJ2-3, with 7 bases aligning to TRBD2. This CDR3 reads CASSLVAGDTQYF. The CDR3 nucleotides are TGTGCCAGCAGCTTAGTAGCGGGAGATACGCAGTATTTT.